Each of the 9 T cell receptor beta chains below was sequenced from the same sample in a study of metastatic and nonmetastatic thyroid tumors (TCRdb year 2020). The library came from PCR. Sequencing was performed on an Illumina HiSeq 4000. TCRdb took the public reads, trimmed them with fastp at Q25, ran MiXCR for clone calling and kept in-frame beta chains. In all, the sample holds about 82,000 clones, and around 12% of those were seen once. The ten biggest clones cover around 9% of the sample. No patient had received any treatment before thyroid surgery. The material sequenced was tumor tissue. The receptors come from a female donor with papillary thyroid cancer or a benign thyroid nodule (not recorded which). Some clones in this sample may be carry-over from other donors' samples.

The chain joins TRBV25-1 to TRBJ2-7; 10 bases are a match to TRBD1. The germline gives CDR1 MGHDK, CDR2 SYGVNS. Germline trimming cut 4 bases from V and 2 bases from J; bases unmatched to any gene: 17. The CDR3 length is 19 residues. The CDR3 sequence is CASSGQGAGTGERAYEQYF. CDR3 nucleotide sequence: TGTGCCAGCAGTGGACAAGGGGCCGGGACAGGGGAGAGGGCCTACGAGCAGTACTTC.

This clone was recorded many times. The genes are TRBV5-1 and TRBJ2-5; 7 positions agree with TRBD2. Germline values: CDR1 SGHRS, CDR2 YFSETQ. There are 15 residues in the CDR3. Germline trimming cut 0 bases from V and 7 bases from J; bases unmatched to any gene: 9. CDR3 loop: CASSLEASGPRTQYF. DNA of the CDR3: TGCGCCAGCAGCTTGGAGGCTAGCGGCCCGCGGACCCAGTACTTC. The whole variable domain, filled in from reference TRBV5-1 and TRBJ2-5, reads KAGVTQTPRYLIKTRGQQVTLSCSPISGHRSVSWYQQTPGQGLQFLFEYFSETQRNKGNFPGRFSGRQFSNSRSEMNVSTLELGDSALYLCASSLEASGPRTQYFGPGTRLLVL.

Concerning this clone: Given a much more abundant clone one base away, this may be a read error. This sample includes further DNA sequences coding for the same CDR3. The chain carries TRBV18 and TRBJ1-1, with 8 positions matching TRBD1. This CDR3 contains 13 residues. The V and J ends lost 2 bases and 6 bases, in that order; junction bases with no gene match: 2. Germline V gives CDR1 KGHSH, CDR2 LQKENI. Written as DNA, the CDR3 is TGTGCCAGCTCACCAGGGACAGGACCTGAAGCTTTCTTT. Protein product: CASSPGTGPEAFF.

This clone was counted many times. The chain has TRBV29-1 and TRBJ1-1; TRBD1 aligns across 8 bases. V was clipped by 6 bases and J by 4 bases; unmatched bases: 4. From germline, CDR1 is SQVTM and CDR2 ANQGSEA. CDR3 length equals 12 residues. The CDR3 DNA sequence: TGCAGCGTCGGTACAGGGGGCACTGAAGCTTTCTTT. Translated: CSVGTGGTEAFF.

At least ten counts were recorded for this clone. The chain uses TRBV20-1 and TRBJ1-2, with 7 bases aligning to TRBD1. The CDR3 runs to 13 residues. Losses at the gene ends were 6 bases for V and 1 base for J; bases not matched to a gene: 5. Germline CDR1 DFQATT, CDR2 SNEGSKA (reference sequence). The DNA for the CDR3 is TGCAGTGCGCCGGGGGACAGTAACTATGGCTACACCTTC. Protein product: CSAPGDSNYGYTF.

This clone has a count of ten or more. This chain links TRBV19 with TRBJ2-2, with 8 positions matching TRBD2. The J segment lost 7 bases and the V segment lost 2 bases, leaving 9 bases of the junction unmatched. The CDR3 is 16 residues long. Germline CDR1 LNHDA, CDR2 SQIVND (reference sequence). The CDR3 DNA sequence: TGTGCCAGTAGTATAATGGCGGGAGGTTCTGGCGGGGAGCTGTTTTTT. It specifies CASSIMAGGSGGELFF.

About this clone itself: Other DNA sequences in the same sample also yield this CDR3. The rearrangement uses TRBV11-1 and TRBJ2-2, with a possible D match to TRBD2 (6 bases). The CDR3 runs 16 residues. With 6 bases removed from V and 4 bases from J, the gap between germline ends came to 18 bases. In germline, CDR1 is SGHAT, CDR2 FQDESV (reference sequence). The DNA for the CDR3 is TGTGCCAGCAGACCTCCGGGACTTGCGGGCACCGGGGAGCTGTTTTTT. Protein: CASRPPGLAGTGELFF.

This clone was seen at least ten times. The chain uses TRBV27 and TRBJ2-7, with 8 bases that match TRBD1. The CDR3 has 15 residues. V was clipped by 4 bases and J by 5 bases; unmatched bases: 10. Per germline, CDR1 MNHEY and CDR2 SMNVEV (reference sequence). The CDR3 loop is CASSSQGARRDEQYF. The CDR3 DNA is TGTGCCAGCAGTTCCCAGGGGGCGAGGCGGGACGAGCAGTACTTC.

The table lists this clone with a few counts. A clone one base away is much larger, so this may be a read error. The gene calls are TRBV9 and TRBJ2-7; 15 nucleotides align to TRBD2. J gave up 8 bases and V 4 bases, and 16 bases lay outside the gene matches. Germline assignment: CDR1 SGDLS and CDR2 YYNGEE. The CDR3 totals 18 residues. In DNA, the CDR3 is TGTGCCAGCAGCCTATCCGGGACTAGCGGGAGGTTGGCCCAACAGCAGTACTTC. Encoded protein: CASSLSGTSGRLAQQQYF.